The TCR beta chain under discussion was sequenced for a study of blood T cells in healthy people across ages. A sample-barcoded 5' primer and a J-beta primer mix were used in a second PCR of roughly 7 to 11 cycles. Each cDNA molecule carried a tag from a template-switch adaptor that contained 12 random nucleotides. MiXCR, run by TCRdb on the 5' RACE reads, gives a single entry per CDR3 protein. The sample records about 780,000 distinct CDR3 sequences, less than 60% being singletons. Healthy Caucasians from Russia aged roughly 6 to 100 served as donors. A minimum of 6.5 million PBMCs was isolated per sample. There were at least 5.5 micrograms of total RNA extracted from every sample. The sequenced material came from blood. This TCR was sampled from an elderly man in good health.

The CDR3 protein is CASSLFRQSNTGELFF. DNA for the CDR3: TGTGCCAGCAGCTTATTTCGACAGTCGAACACCGGGGAGCTGTTTTTT. The V gene is TRBV5-5, the J gene TRBJ2-2; tentatively, D is TRBD1 (5 bases). V gave up 2 bases and J gave up 0 bases, with 11 bases separating them. CDR1 is SGHKS and CDR2 is YYEKEE in the germline V gene (reference sequence). The CDR3 sequence is 16 residues long.